Shown below are 21 T cell receptor beta chains from a single sample sequenced in a study of T cells in Graves' hyperthyroidism and ophthalmopathy. Amplified regions were TCR beta CDR3 sequences from RNA transcripts. During a first-round RT-PCR of the TCR CDR3, the HTBI primer set was used. In TCRdb, the multiplex PCR reads were re-called with MiXCR into one record per CDR3 protein. The data contain some 300,000 distinct CDR3 sequences, less than 20% of them singletons. The source material was blood. The receptors come from a man between 50 and 59 years old with Graves' ophthalmopathy.

This clonotype occurred many times. The chain combines TRBV3-1 with TRBJ2-7; D not resolved. In germline, CDR1 is LGHDT, CDR2 YNNKEL (reference sequence). Trimming removed 0 bases from V and 3 bases from J, with 12 bases in between. This CDR3 spans 15 amino acids. The CDR3 bases are TGTGCCAGCAGCCAAGATCTTTTAGATTTCTACGAGCAGTACTTC. Translation: CASSQDLLDFYEQYF.

This clonotype came up a few times. V gene TRBV6-2 or TRBV6-3 combines with J gene TRBJ1-3; no reliable D call. Trimming left V 11 bases short and J 2 bases short, with 13 bases between. The CDR3 is made up of 13 amino acids. Germline V CDR1 and CDR2: MNHEY, SVGEGT. Written as DNA, the CDR3 is TGTGCCGCTCGCACTGCAGCTGGAAACACCATATATTTT. The encoded protein is CAARTAAGNTIYF.

This clonotype came up many times. The rearrangement uses TRBV3-1 and TRBJ2-7; 8 bases map to TRBD1. This CDR3 is 15 amino acids long. Germline-derived CDR1 and CDR2 are LGHDT and YNNKEL (reference sequence). Trimming took 3 bases from V and 4 from J; bases not matched to a gene: 8. The CDR3 reads CASSQAAQGAYEQYF. The CDR3 DNA reads TGTGCCAGCAGCCAGGCAGCGCAGGGGGCTTACGAGCAGTACTTC.

This clonotype has at least ten counts. The chain couples TRBV7-8 to TRBJ2-2, with 11 positions matching TRBD2. The trim removed 4 bases at V and 7 bases at J, leaving 8 bases unmatched. The CDR3 contains 16 residues. In germline, CDR1 is SGHVS, CDR2 FQNEAQ. Here the CDR3 reads CASSWGVSGRDGELFF. The CDR3 DNA reads TGTGCCAGCAGCTGGGGTGTTAGCGGGAGGGACGGGGAGCTGTTTTTT. Using reference TRBV7-8 and TRBJ2-2 for the parts outside the CDR3, the full variable domain is GAGVSQSPRYKVAKRGQDVALRCDPISGHVSLFWYQQALGQGPEFLTYFQNEAQLDKSGLPSDRFFAERPEGSVSTLKIQRTQQEDSAVYLCASSWGVSGRDGELFFGEGSRLTVL.

J is TRBJ2-5 and V is TRBV6-5, with TRBD2 matching 8 bases. J lost 1 base, V lost 0 bases, and 4 bases had no gene match. Germline CDR1 reads MNHEY; CDR2 reads SVGAGI. The CDR3 extends over 16 amino acids. As DNA, the CDR3 is TGTGCCAGCAGTTACTCCCAGCGGGAGATCCAAGAGACCCAGTACTTC. This encodes CASSYSQREIQETQYF.

The chain links TRBV7-6 to TRBJ1-4; the D gene is possibly TRBD1 (6 bases). This CDR3 comprises 15 residues. CDR1 and CDR2 from the germline V gene are SGHVS and FNYEAQ. V lost 1 base and J 1 base, leaving 7 bases between the germline ends. The CDR3 DNA is TGTGCCAGCAGCTTAGAGGGGGGAACTAATGAAAAACTGTTTTTT. Its translation: CASSLEGGTNEKLFF.

CDR3 region: CASSGKGRHEQYF. The DNA of the CDR3 is TGCGCCAGCAGTGGGAAGGGCAGGCACGAGCAGTACTTC. V and J are TRBV4-1 and TRBJ2-7; no firm D call. This CDR3 has 13 amino acids. Deletions cut 6 bases from V and 5 bases from J, with 14 bases between. Germline-derived CDR1 and CDR2 are MGHRA and YSYEKL.

The rearrangement uses TRBV9 and TRBJ1-2; TRBD1 agrees at 7 bases. Trimming cost V 4 bases and J 3 bases; bases outside gene matches: 6. Germline V gives CDR1 SGDLS, CDR2 YYNGEE. This CDR3 contains 14 residues. DNA for the CDR3: TGTGCCAGCAGCACCTACAGGGGACACTATGGCTACACCTTC. Translating it yields CASSTYRGHYGYTF.

Ten or more counts support this clonotype. V gene TRBV11-2 combines with J gene TRBJ2-3; 7 positions agree with TRBD1. CDR1 is SGHAT, CDR2 FQNNGV, per germline. V shed 1 base, J shed 4 bases, and the junction held 2 bases outside the gene matches. This CDR3 spans 14 amino acids. Here the CDR3 reads CASSLAQGADTQYF. CDR3 nucleotide sequence: TGTGCCAGCAGCTTAGCGCAGGGGGCAGATACGCAGTATTTT.

This clonotype is a singleton in its sample. V is TRBV11-2 and J is TRBJ2-2, with 10 bases matching TRBD2. Germline trimming cut 0 bases from V and 5 bases from J; bases unmatched to any gene: 3. The CDR3 runs to 16 residues. Germline CDR1 reads SGHAT; CDR2 reads FQNNGV. The CDR3 DNA is TGTGCCAGCAGCTTAGATCAAGCGGGAGGGACCGGGGAGCTGTTTTTT. Residues: CASSLDQAGGTGELFF. The entire variable domain, with the rest obtained from reference TRBV11-2 and TRBJ2-2, is as follows: EAGVAQSPRYKIIEKRQSVAFWCNPISGHATLYWYQQILGQGPKLLIQFQNNGVVDDSQLPKDRFSAERLKGVDSTLKIQPAKLEDSAVYLCASSLDQAGGTGELFFGEGSRLTVL.

This clonotype showed up many times. The chain is built from TRBV7-9 and TRBJ2-1; D may be TRBD2 (6 bases). The CDR3 contains 12 residues. The V and J ends lost 5 bases and 9 bases respectively, with 11 bases between them. The germline CDR1 and CDR2 sequences are SEHNR and FQNEAQ (reference sequence). The CDR3 loop reads CASSRYGGEQFF. CDR3 bases: TGTGCCAGCAGCCGCTACGGGGGTGAGCAGTTCTTC.

Ten or more counts support this clonotype. The chain is built from TRBV20-1 and TRBJ1-6; no clear D. The ends were cut back, 6 bases at V and 5 bases at J, with 11 bases in the middle. Germline V gene lookup returns CDR1 DFQATT and CDR2 SNEGSKA (reference sequence). The CDR3 is 13 residues long. The CDR3 DNA is TGCAGTGCACGGACGGTAGATAATTCACCCCTCCACTTT. This sequence encodes CSARTVDNSPLHF.

This clonotype was seen many times. The chain joins TRBV11-2 to TRBJ2-1; the D call may be TRBD1 or TRBD2 (6 bases each). This CDR3 contains 15 residues. CDR1 is SGHAT and CDR2 is FQNNGV in the germline V gene. V dropped 3 bases and J dropped 4 bases, with 13 bases sitting between them. The CDR3 region is CASSLTGGGYNEQFF. DNA for the CDR3: TGTGCCAGCAGCTTGACCGGGGGCGGGTACAATGAGCAGTTCTTC.

The V gene is TRBV4-1, the J gene TRBJ2-3; D may be TRBD1 or TRBD2 (5 bases each). Trimming left V 0 bases short and J 2 bases short, with 18 bases between. There are 18 residues in the CDR3. CDR1 and CDR2 from the germline V gene are MGHRA and YSYEKL. The CDR3 protein is CASSQEGHQGPNTDTQYF. Written as DNA, the CDR3 is TGCGCCAGCAGCCAAGAAGGTCATCAGGGACCTAACACAGATACGCAGTATTTT.

This clonotype was found a few times. The chain couples TRBV4-1 to TRBJ2-3; 8 positions match TRBD2. V dropped 6 bases and J dropped 2; count of bases not matched to a gene: 4. The CDR3 runs to 14 residues. CDR1 and CDR2 from the germline V gene are MGHRA and YSYEKL. The CDR3 DNA reads as TGCGCCAGCAGTATCGGGAGGGTCACAGATACGCAGTATTTT. This encodes CASSIGRVTDTQYF.

This clonotype was detected many times. The gene calls are TRBV5-6 and TRBJ2-3; TRBD2 is a possible D gene (7 bases). The germline V gene has CDR1 SGHDT and CDR2 YYEEEE. There are 16 residues in the CDR3. V gave up 1 base and J gave up 6 bases, with 18 bases separating them. CDR3 protein: CASSLMGSGGADTQYF. The DNA for the CDR3 is TGTGCCAGCAGCTTGATGGGTTCGGGGGGCGCCGATACGCAGTATTTT.

The chain is built from TRBV5-1 and TRBJ2-7, with 14 bases fitting TRBD2. The germline CDR1 and CDR2 sequences are SGHRS and YFSETQ. CDR3 size: 17 residues. V shed 4 bases and J 2 bases; nucleotides not matched to a gene: 8. In DNA, the CDR3 is TGCGCCAGCAGCGCGGGCGGGACTAGCGGGGGTACCTACGAGCAGTACTTC. This gives the protein CASSAGGTSGGTYEQYF.

The table lists this clonotype with a few counts. The chain uses TRBV2 and TRBJ2-5; D might be TRBD1 or TRBD2, each matching 5 bases. V lost 3 bases and J lost 1, with 18 bases in between. Looked up from germline, CDR1 is SNHLY and CDR2 is FYNNEI. The CDR3 contains 17 residues. CDR3: CASSDGTPGRLQETQYF. The CDR3 nucleotides read TGTGCCAGCAGTGACGGAACTCCGGGACGCCTCCAAGAGACCCAGTACTTC.

Many counts were recorded for this clonotype. The chain has TRBV12-3 or TRBV12-4 and TRBJ2-3; D not resolved. Trimming left V 5 bases short and J 2 bases short, with 11 bases between. This CDR3 contains 14 residues. The CDR3 bases are TGTGCCAGCAGTACTGTGGACCACACAGATACGCAGTATTTT. Translated, it gives CASSTVDHTDTQYF.

This clonotype was recorded many times. The chain uses TRBV30 and TRBJ1-5; D is unresolved. The CDR3 totals 16 residues. The V gene's germline CDR1 is GTSNPN and CDR2 SVGIG (reference sequence). V was shortened by 1 base and J by 0 bases, with 13 bases between the two germline ends. CDR3 residues: CAWSARKEYSNQPQHF. In DNA form, the CDR3 reads TGTGCCTGGAGTGCTCGTAAAGAATATAGCAATCAGCCCCAGCATTTT.

V gene TRBV27 combines with J gene TRBJ1-5; D gene unclear. V was pared by 3 bases and J by 10 bases, with 13 bases between. This CDR3 spans 13 amino acids. Germline V gene lookup returns CDR1 MNHEY and CDR2 SMNVEV (reference sequence). CDR3 sequence reads: CASSLSRIAPQHF. The CDR3 nucleotides read TGTGCCAGCAGTTTGAGCAGGATAGCACCCCAGCATTTT.